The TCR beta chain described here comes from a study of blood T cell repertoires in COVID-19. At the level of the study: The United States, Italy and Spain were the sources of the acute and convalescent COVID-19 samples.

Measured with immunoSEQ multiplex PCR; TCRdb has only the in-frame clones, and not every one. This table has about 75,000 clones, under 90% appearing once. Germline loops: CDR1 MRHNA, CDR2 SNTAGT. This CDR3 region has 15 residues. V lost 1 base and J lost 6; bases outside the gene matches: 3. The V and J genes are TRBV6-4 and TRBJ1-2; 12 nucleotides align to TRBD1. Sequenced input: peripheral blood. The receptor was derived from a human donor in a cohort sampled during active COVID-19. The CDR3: CASSDWDRGLDGYTF. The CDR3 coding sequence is TGTGCCAGCAGTGACTGGGACAGGGGGCTGGATGGCTACACCTTC.